A single sample is the source of the 17 T cell receptor beta chains below, sequenced in a study of blood T cell repertoires in COVID-19 (dated by TCRdb to 2018 to 2020). To prepare the library, the immunoSEQ multiplex PCR assay was applied. The clones in this table, taken by TCRdb from immuneACCESS, are in-frame only. Not every clone is retained; where verified, under half of the shortfall comes from an unresolved V gene, and the cause of the rest is unknown. This sample is represented by some 130,000 clones; around 73% of them were singletons. Jointly, the top ten make up roughly 11% of the sample. The sequenced sample consisted of peripheral blood. Receptors originate from a man in his sixties who had recovered from COVID-19.

V and J are TRBV7-9 and TRBJ2-4, with 7 nucleotides matching TRBD2. The germline V gene encodes CDR1 SEHNR and CDR2 FQNEAQ (reference sequence). V lost 0 bases and J lost 8; bases outside the gene matches: 7. This CDR3 spans 15 amino acids. Written as DNA, the CDR3 is TGTGCCAGCAGCTTAGCAGGCGGGGGATTTTACATTCAGTACTTC. It translates to CASSLAGGGFYIQYF.

The CDR3 protein is CASSQDWAPNNSPLHF. CDR3 in DNA: TGTGCCAGCAGCCAAGATTGGGCCCCAAATAATTCACCCCTCCACTTT. This chain joins TRBV3-1 (or the pseudogene TRBV3-2) and TRBJ1-6; no clear D gene. The CDR3 is 16 amino acids. Trimming stripped 0 bases from V and 5 bases from J, with 11 bases between. Germline CDR1 LGHDT, CDR2 YNNKEL (reference sequence).

This clone was detected once. The chain uses TRBV7-6 and TRBJ1-1, with a weak D call TRBD1 (6 bases). Trimming left V 1 base short and J 4 bases short, with 13 bases between. The length of the CDR3 is 15 residues. Germline lookup yields CDR1 SGHVS and CDR2 FNYEAQ. CDR3 amino acids: CASSLGAGEGTEAFF. DNA for the CDR3: TGTGCCAGCAGCTTAGGGGCAGGGGAGGGCACTGAAGCTTTCTTT.

This rearrangement joins TRBV5-6 to TRBJ2-2; D might be TRBD1 (6 bases). The V gene lost 2 bases and the J gene lost 0 bases, with 11 bases spanning the gap. Per germline, CDR1 SGHDT and CDR2 YYEEEE. This CDR3 is 16 amino acids long. The CDR3 region is CASSFRGYSNTGELFF. The CDR3 nucleotides read TGTGCCAGCAGCTTCAGGGGCTACTCGAACACCGGGGAGCTGTTTTTT.

This CDR3 reads CASSPSGLGDTQYF. CDR3 sequence (DNA): TGTGCCAGCAGCCCCTCGGGACTAGGTGATACGCAGTATTTT. The chain combines TRBV7-3 with TRBJ2-3; 8 bases align to TRBD2. This CDR3 spans 14 amino acids. Germline loops: CDR1 SGHTA, CDR2 FQGTGA. The junction had 7 bases not matched to a gene; V was cut back by 5 bases and J by 6 bases.

The rearrangement joins TRBV4-1 to TRBJ2-7; 10 bases fit TRBD1. The germline V gene encodes CDR1 MGHRA and CDR2 YSYEKL. The CDR3 totals 14 residues. With V trimmed by 3 bases and J by 2 bases, 1 base remained unmatched. In DNA, the CDR3 is TGCGCCAGCAGCCACGGACAGGGGGCCTACGAGCAGTACTTC. As protein: CASSHGQGAYEQYF.

This sequence joins TRBV24-1 and TRBJ2-3; a weak D match, TRBD2 (6 bases). V gave up 0 bases and J gave up 4 bases, with 10 bases separating them. In germline, CDR1 is KGHDR, CDR2 SFDVKD. The CDR3 loop spans 15 amino acids. The CDR3 nucleotides read TGTGCCACCAGTGATTTGGGGGCGGGGCCAGATACGCAGTATTTT. Its translation is CATSDLGAGPDTQYF.

V gene TRBV21-1 combines with J gene TRBJ2-4; TRBD2, as called in the table, went unchecked against the DNA. TRBV21-1 is a recognized pseudogene. The CDR3 has 16 amino acids. The DNA of the CDR3 is TGTGCCAGCAGCAAAGATCCGGGACTAGCCAAAAACATTCAGTACTTC. It translates to CASSKDPGLAKNIQYF.

V is TRBV19 and J is TRBJ2-1; TRBD1 is a possible D gene (6 bases). This CDR3 has 16 amino acids. V lost 5 bases and J 8 bases, leaving 22 bases between the germline ends. Germline V gene sequence: CDR1 LNHDA, CDR2 SQIVND (reference sequence). The CDR3 DNA reads as TGTGCCAGTAGTCATCCGGGACACCGGACGGCCGATGAGCAGTTCTTC. The encoded protein is CASSHPGHRTADEQFF.

The chain employs TRBV5-4 and TRBJ2-7, with 7 bases identical to TRBD1. J lost 0 bases, V lost 4 bases, and 7 bases had no gene match. The CDR3 contains 15 residues. CDR1 and CDR2 (germline): SGHNT, YYREEE (reference sequence). CDR3 in amino acids: CASSPRQGSSYEQYF. In DNA, the CDR3 is TGTGCCAGCAGCCCAAGACAGGGTAGCTCCTACGAGCAGTACTTC. Based on the CDR3 plus reference TRBV5-4 and TRBJ2-7, the full variable domain is ETGVTQSPTHLIKTRGQQVTLRCSSQSGHNTVSWYQQALGQGPQFIFQYYREEENGRGNFPPRFSGLQFPNYSSELNVNALELDDSALYLCASSPRQGSSYEQYFGPGTRLTVT.

The rearrangement uses TRBV19 and TRBJ1-2; 9 nucleotides match TRBD1. Germline CDR1 is LNHDA and CDR2 is SQIVND (reference sequence). The V and J ends lost 7 bases and 4 bases, in that order; junction bases with no gene match: 7. The CDR3 length is 14 residues. The CDR3 protein is CASNRDREAYGYTF. The CDR3, as DNA: TGTGCCAGTAACCGGGACAGGGAAGCCTATGGCTACACCTTC.

The genes are TRBV6-5 and TRBJ2-5; possible D gene TRBD2, 6 bases. CDR1 is MNHEY, CDR2 SVGAGI, per germline. The CDR3 totals 13 residues. V shed 6 bases and J shed 5 bases, with 13 bases lying between them. The CDR3 bases are TGTGCCAGCAGCCCAGGGACTCTGGAGACCCAGTACTTC. This gives the protein CASSPGTLETQYF.

The chain employs TRBV9 and TRBJ1-2, with D unresolved. The germline CDR1 and CDR2 sequences are SGDLS and YYNGEE. Trimming removed 0 bases at V and 1 base at J, with 4 bases between. The CDR3 runs to 13 residues. CDR3 protein: CASSVGGNYGYTF. CDR3 DNA sequence: TGTGCCAGCAGCGTAGGCGGTAACTATGGCTACACCTTC.

The gene calls are TRBV28 and TRBJ1-1, with D maybe TRBD1 (5 bases). The CDR3 is made up of 14 amino acids. Germline V lookup: CDR1 MDHEN, CDR2 SYDVKM. Trimming removed 5 bases at V and 0 bases at J, with 10 bases between. CDR3 sequence: CASSPGSVNTEAFF. In nucleotides, the CDR3 is TGTGCCAGCAGTCCAGGGTCGGTGAACACTGAAGCTTTCTTT.

The rearrangement links TRBV19 to TRBJ2-4; the match to TRBD1 covers 7 bases. Germline loops: CDR1 LNHDA, CDR2 SQIVND (reference sequence). The CDR3 length is 17 residues. V gave up 1 base and J gave up 0 bases; unmatched junction bases: 6. This chain's CDR3 is CASSIGDRSLAKNIQYF. In nucleotides, the CDR3 is TGTGCCAGTAGTATAGGGGACAGATCCCTAGCCAAAAACATTCAGTACTTC. Filled out from reference TRBV19 and TRBJ2-4, the complete variable domain reads DGGITQSPKYLFRKEGQNVTLSCEQNLNHDAMYWYRQDPGQGLRLIYYSQIVNDFQKGDIAEGYSVSREKKESFPLTVTSAQKNPTAFYLCASSIGDRSLAKNIQYFGAGTRLSVL.

This chain joins TRBV11-3 and TRBJ2-1; 12 positions agree with TRBD2. CDR1 is SGHNT and CDR2 is YENEEA in the germline V gene. The CDR3 contains 15 residues. Trimming cost V 6 bases and J 9 bases; bases outside gene matches: 9. In DNA, the CDR3 is TGTGCCAGCAGTCCTACTAGCGGGGGGAGAGGTGAGCAGTTCTTC. This codes for CASSPTSGGRGEQFF.

The J gene is TRBJ1-3, the V gene TRBV27, with D unclear. This CDR3 has 12 residues. V lost 9 bases, J lost 0 bases, and 6 bases lay in between. CDR1 MNHEY and CDR2 SMNVEV come from the germline V gene (reference sequence). The CDR3 reads CASRSSGNTIYF. CDR3 in DNA: TGTGCCAGTAGATCCTCTGGAAACACCATATATTTT.